This is a list of T cell receptor beta chains from one sample in a study of T cells in Graves' hyperthyroidism and ophthalmopathy. One entry per CDR3 protein, called by TCRdb with MiXCR from the multiplex PCR reads. The sample consists of nearly 750,000 distinct CDR3 sequences, roughly a third of them appearing once. The specimen sequenced was blood. All receptors come from a woman between 40 and 50 years old with Graves' hyperthyroidism. The CDR3 runs from the conserved cysteine through the conserved F or W. D genes are given only for firm matches. For some rows the clone size is stated as once, few or many, or as a class when expanded; others skip it.

v_call	j_call	clone_size	d_call	cdr3_aa	cdr3_nt
TRBV9	TRBJ1-1	few	NA	CASSVRGDTETTEAFF	TGTGCCAGCAGCGTAAGGGGGGACACGGAGACAACTGAAGCTTTCTTT
TRBV6-2/TRBV6-3	TRBJ1-1	few	NA	CASSRSIGEAFF	TGTGCCAGCAGCAGATCAATAGGGGAAGCTTTCTTT
TRBV7-9	TRBJ1-6	few	NA	CASLQTSSSYNSPLHF	TGTGCCAGCCTCCAGACGTCGAGCTCCTATAATTCACCCCTCCACTTT
TRBV2	TRBJ2-3	few	NA	CASRSQGYGTDTQYF	TGTGCCAGCCGGAGCCAGGGGTATGGCACAGATACGCAGTATTTT
TRBV14	TRBJ2-7	NA	TRBD2	CASSPSAIEVAGVTYEQYF	TGTGCCAGCAGCCCCTCAGCCATTGAGGTAGCGGGGGTTACCTACGAGCAGTACTTC
TRBV4-3	TRBJ1-4	few	NA	CASSQDIVGQSLFF	TGCGCCAGCAGCCAAGATATAGTAGGGCAGTCACTGTTTTTT
TRBV5-1	TRBJ2-7	many	NA	CASSTGRLYEQYF	TGCGCCAGCAGCACGGGACGGCTATACGAGCAGTACTTC
TRBV7-2	TRBJ2-5	NA	NA	CASSVEEWLETQYF	TGTGCCAGCAGCGTAGAGGAGTGGTTGGAGACCCAGTACTTC
TRBV20-1	TRBJ2-5	NA	NA	CSASQPGKETQYF	TGCAGTGCTAGTCAACCGGGGAAAGAGACCCAGTACTTC
TRBV6-6	TRBJ1-1	few	TRBD1	CASSRTGGTGLTEAFF	TGTGCCAGCAGTAGGACAGGGGGTACAGGATTGACTGAAGCTTTCTTT
TRBV6-5	TRBJ2-2	few	NA	CASSYSTAGTGELFF	TGTGCCAGCAGTTACTCGACCGCGGGGACCGGGGAGCTGTTTTTT
TRBV7-8	TRBJ1-5	NA	NA	CASSPQQVNQPQHF	TGTGCCAGCTCACCACAACAGGTAAATCAGCCCCAGCATTTT
TRBV12-3/TRBV12-4	TRBJ2-1	NA	NA	CASSYHGRPEFF	TGTGCCAGCAGCTACCACGGACGGCCCGAGTTCTTC
TRBV7-2	TRBJ1-2	NA	TRBD1	CASSLDPGGFGYGYTF	TGTGCCAGCAGCCTCGATCCAGGGGGTTTCGGGTACGGCTACACCTTC
TRBV20-1	TRBJ1-4	NA	NA	CSLGRLHSTNEKLFF	TGCAGCCTAGGACGGCTTCATTCAACTAATGAAAAACTGTTTTTT
TRBV6-5	TRBJ2-5	few	NA	CASSWLPQEETQYF	TGTGCCAGCAGTTGGCTCCCTCAGGAAGAGACCCAGTACTTC
TRBV11-3	TRBJ2-7	many	NA	CASSLRDRQYF	TGTGCCAGCAGCCTCCGGGACCGGCAGTACTTC
TRBV6-5	TRBJ1-1	many	NA	CASRTGLANTEAFF	TGTGCCAGCAGAACAGGGTTGGCGAACACTGAAGCTTTCTTT
TRBV12-3/TRBV12-4	TRBJ1-2	many	TRBD1	CASSAGTGGYGYTF	TGTGCCAGCAGTGCGGGGACAGGGGGCTATGGCTACACCTTC
TRBV2	TRBJ1-2	NA	NA	CASSLSSGADYGYTF	TGTGCCAGCAGTTTGTCAAGCGGAGCAGACTATGGCTACACCTTC
TRBV20-1	TRBJ2-5	NA	TRBD1	CSASGQGQETQYF	TGCAGTGCATCGGGACAGGGGCAAGAGACCCAGTACTTC
TRBV5-1	TRBJ1-2	many	NA	CASSLDSREGYTF	TGCGCCAGCAGCTTGGATTCCAGGGAAGGCTACACCTTC
TRBV19	TRBJ1-4	few	NA	CASSRFRRANEKLFF	TGTGCCAGTAGTAGGTTCCGGAGGGCTAATGAAAAACTGTTTTTT
TRBV10-1	TRBJ2-2	NA	NA	CASSELVGTGELFF	TGCGCCAGCAGTGAGTTGGTCGGCACCGGGGAGCTGTTTTTT
TRBV6-2/TRBV6-3	TRBJ1-5	few	NA	CASRTGGYNQPQHF	TGTGCCAGCAGGACGGGTGGCTATAATCAGCCCCAGCATTTT
TRBV10-3	TRBJ2-5	many	TRBD2	CAINEPGLAVETQYF	TGTGCCATCAATGAACCGGGACTAGCGGTCGAGACCCAGTACTTC
TRBV7-2	TRBJ2-7	many	TRBD1	CASSYGTGYYEQYF	TGTGCCAGCAGCTACGGGACAGGGTATTACGAGCAGTACTTC
TRBV19	TRBJ2-2	many	NA	CAGRATGNTGELFF	TGTGCCGGCCGAGCCACAGGGAACACCGGGGAGCTGTTTTTT
TRBV19	TRBJ1-1	NA	NA	CASSQGGGFRGPRTEAFF	TGTGCCAGTAGCCAAGGGGGGGGGTTTCGGGGGCCGAGGACTGAAGCTTTCTTT
TRBV5-6	TRBJ2-5	few	NA	CASSPWVSETQYF	TGTGCCAGCAGCCCCTGGGTTTCGGAGACCCAGTACTTC
TRBV5-1	TRBJ2-7	few	NA	CASSPTEVSDEQYF	TGTGCCAGCAGCCCTACCGAGGTGTCCGACGAGCAGTACTTC
TRBV20-1	TRBJ2-1	few	NA	CSARGGRLADSYNEQFF	TGCAGTGCTAGAGGGGGGCGGCTAGCGGACTCCTACAATGAGCAGTTCTTC
TRBV5-1	TRBJ1-3	NA	NA	CASSLVSETNSGNTIYF	TGCGCCAGCAGCTTGGTCTCTGAGACAAACTCTGGAAACACCATATATTTT
TRBV29-1	TRBJ1-1	NA	NA	CSPQGKGNTEAFF	TGCAGCCCTCAGGGTAAGGGGAACACTGAAGCTTTCTTT
TRBV7-8	TRBJ1-3	NA	NA	CASSLGSGSGNAIYF	TGTGCCAGCAGCTTAGGATCAGGGTCTGGAAACGCCATATATTTT
TRBV20-1	TRBJ2-7	NA	NA	CSAKDSITSYEQYF	TGCAGTGCGAAGGACAGCATCACCTCCTACGAGCAGTACTTC
TRBV9	TRBJ2-7	many	NA	CASSKASRPYEQYF	TGTGCCAGCAGCAAGGCTAGCCGCCCCTACGAGCAGTACTTC
TRBV24-1	TRBJ1-2	NA	NA	CASSLSGAFGDGYTF	TGTGCCAGCAGCCTTTCAGGGGCCTTTGGGGATGGCTACACCTTC
TRBV2	TRBJ2-5	NA	NA	CAPRFGRETQYF	TGTGCACCCAGATTTGGTCGGGAGACCCAGTACTTC
TRBV29-1	TRBJ2-7	many	NA	CSVALDRREQYF	TGCAGCGTTGCACTGGACAGACGGGAGCAGTACTTC
TRBV27	TRBJ1-2	NA	NA	CASSSRLTNYGYTF	TGTGCCAGCAGTTCGCGACTCACGAACTATGGCTACACCTTC
TRBV7-6	TRBJ2-1	many	NA	CASSATGNEQFF	TGTGCCAGCAGCGCAACGGGGAATGAGCAGTTCTTC
TRBV29-1	TRBJ2-5	many	TRBD1	CSATDPSTGAQETQYF	TGCAGCGCCACGGATCCCTCGACAGGGGCTCAAGAGACCCAGTACTTC
TRBV6-1	TRBJ2-7	many	TRBD1	CASSVSGTAYEQYF	TGTGCCAGCAGTGTATCCGGGACAGCCTACGAGCAGTACTTC
TRBV7-2	TRBJ1-6	many	NA	CASRYSGTRPLSPLHF	TGTGCCAGCAGATACTCCGGGACTCGGCCTTTGTCACCCCTCCACTTT
TRBV10-2	TRBJ1-1	NA	TRBD1	CASSAGQVSADTEAFF	TGTGCCAGCAGCGCTGGACAGGTGTCAGCGGACACTGAAGCTTTCTTT
TRBV7-2	TRBJ1-2	many	TRBD1	CASSSGTGLHYGYTF	TGTGCCAGCAGCTCCGGGACAGGGCTTCACTATGGCTACACCTTC
TRBV29-1	TRBJ2-7	NA	NA	CSAEGDGPYEQYF	TGCAGCGCTGAGGGCGACGGTCCCTACGAGCAGTACTTC